These T cell receptor beta chains were read from a single sample in a study of blood T cell repertoires in COVID-19. Sequenced by immunoSEQ multiplex PCR; TCRdb stores in-frame clones only, minus some. The sample shows around 250,000 clones, over 75% of them seen only once. The sequenced sample consisted of peripheral blood. The receptors were gathered from a middle-aged man with active or convalescent COVID-19. CDR3s leave out the opening cysteine and the closing phenylalanine or tryptophan. Each record gives: V gene, clone size, CDR3 protein. Some rows have no size entry. The others give once, few or many, or a class for an expanded clone.

v_call: TRBV7-2; clone_size: NA; cdr3_aa: ASRSKIIGQGQETQY
v_call: TRBV2; clone_size: NA; cdr3_aa: ASRQQGYGYT
v_call: TRBV5-1; clone_size: NA; cdr3_aa: ASSFEGIRLAGEKNIQY
v_call: TRBV18; clone_size: NA; cdr3_aa: ASSPSRADTQY
v_call: TRBV4-1; clone_size: NA; cdr3_aa: ASSQGKHGDTEAF
v_call: TRBV5-4; clone_size: NA; cdr3_aa: ASSLAPSGSTVSSYNEQF
v_call: TRBV12-3/TRBV12-4; clone_size: NA; cdr3_aa: ASSPGTGELF
v_call: TRBV10-1; clone_size: NA; cdr3_aa: ASSRGRNYGYT
v_call: TRBV28; clone_size: few; cdr3_aa: ASSPQGRHQETQY
v_call: TRBV9; clone_size: NA; cdr3_aa: ASSVDLGDYYEQY
v_call: TRBV5-1; clone_size: NA; cdr3_aa: ASSAGTGGRGNEKLF
v_call: TRBV4-1; clone_size: many; cdr3_aa: ASSLYPPGQNQETQY
v_call: TRBV9; clone_size: NA; cdr3_aa: ASSVGTGGTEAF
v_call: TRBV29-1; clone_size: NA; cdr3_aa: SVETALGYT
v_call: TRBV5-4; clone_size: NA; cdr3_aa: ASSPPDRGEDEQY
v_call: TRBV9; clone_size: NA; cdr3_aa: ASSVEVGGTGNTEAF
v_call: TRBV18; clone_size: NA; cdr3_aa: ASSYTSGKGDEQF
v_call: TRBV29-1; clone_size: few; cdr3_aa: SVETRDYGYT
v_call: TRBV30; clone_size: NA; cdr3_aa: AWSLLSTLNEQF
v_call: TRBV7-8; clone_size: NA; cdr3_aa: ASSLSQGGYGYT
v_call: TRBV28; clone_size: NA; cdr3_aa: ASETGTMNTEAF
v_call: TRBV9; clone_size: NA; cdr3_aa: ASSVSGRDRGEAF
v_call: TRBV20-1; clone_size: NA; cdr3_aa: SASRTSGAYEQY
v_call: TRBV28; clone_size: NA; cdr3_aa: ASSLAGISNQPQH
v_call: TRBV7-9; clone_size: NA; cdr3_aa: ASSSLISDTQY
v_call: TRBV5-4; clone_size: NA; cdr3_aa: ASSLGAPDYGYT
v_call: TRBV15; clone_size: NA; cdr3_aa: ATSRGANTIY
v_call: TRBV7-9; clone_size: NA; cdr3_aa: ASSLASGFGRFNEQF
v_call: TRBV11-2; clone_size: NA; cdr3_aa: ASSLGWRTEAF
v_call: TRBV4-1; clone_size: NA; cdr3_aa: ASSHRVHYEQY
v_call: TRBV20-1; clone_size: NA; cdr3_aa: SASRQQNIQY
v_call: TRBV5-4; clone_size: NA; cdr3_aa: ASSPGGSYEQY
v_call: TRBV30; clone_size: NA; cdr3_aa: AWSGVTGASNTIY
v_call: TRBV12-3/TRBV12-4; clone_size: NA; cdr3_aa: ASSLNSNEQF
v_call: TRBV15; clone_size: NA; cdr3_aa: ATSLEAGEQY
v_call: TRBV7-9; clone_size: NA; cdr3_aa: ASSFGSGLGGYT
v_call: TRBV19; clone_size: NA; cdr3_aa: ASSISLLSATQY
v_call: TRBV5-1; clone_size: NA; cdr3_aa: ASSFGKVNTEAF
v_call: TRBV5-1; clone_size: NA; cdr3_aa: ASRHAGIYEQY